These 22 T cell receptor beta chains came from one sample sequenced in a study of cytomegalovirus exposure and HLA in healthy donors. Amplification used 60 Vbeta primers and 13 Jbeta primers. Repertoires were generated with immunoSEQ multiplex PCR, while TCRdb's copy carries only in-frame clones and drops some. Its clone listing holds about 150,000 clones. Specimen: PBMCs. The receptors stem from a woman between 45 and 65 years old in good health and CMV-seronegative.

The CDR3 sequence is CSVQGTPRAYNEQFF. CDR3 DNA: TGCAGCGTCCAAGGGACTCCCAGGGCCTACAATGAGCAGTTCTTC. The V call is TRBV29-1, the J call TRBJ2-1, with a weak D call TRBD2 (6 bases). The germline V and J ends were trimmed by 6 bases and 2 bases, with 17 bases remaining between them. The CDR3 spans 15 residues. Per germline, CDR1 SQVTM and CDR2 ANQGSEA.

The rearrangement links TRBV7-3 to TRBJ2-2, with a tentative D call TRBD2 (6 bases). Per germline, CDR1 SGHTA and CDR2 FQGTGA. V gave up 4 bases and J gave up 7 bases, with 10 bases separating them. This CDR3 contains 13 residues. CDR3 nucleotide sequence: TGTGCCAGCAGCTCCCAGCGGGTCGGGGAGCTGTTTTTT. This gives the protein CASSSQRVGELFF.

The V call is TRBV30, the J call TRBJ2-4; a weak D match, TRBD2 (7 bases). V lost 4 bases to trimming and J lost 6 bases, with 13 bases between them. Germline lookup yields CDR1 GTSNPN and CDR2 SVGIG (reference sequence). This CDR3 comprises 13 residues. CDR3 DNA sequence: TGTGCCTGGATTGGGGGGGGCGGAAACATTCAGTACTTC. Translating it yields CAWIGGGGNIQYF.

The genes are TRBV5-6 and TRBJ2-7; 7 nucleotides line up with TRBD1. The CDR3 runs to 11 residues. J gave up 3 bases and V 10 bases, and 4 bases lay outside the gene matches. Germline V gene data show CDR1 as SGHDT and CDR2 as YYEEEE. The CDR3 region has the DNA TGTGCCGGTCGGACAGGCTACGAGCAGTACTTC. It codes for CAGRTGYEQYF.

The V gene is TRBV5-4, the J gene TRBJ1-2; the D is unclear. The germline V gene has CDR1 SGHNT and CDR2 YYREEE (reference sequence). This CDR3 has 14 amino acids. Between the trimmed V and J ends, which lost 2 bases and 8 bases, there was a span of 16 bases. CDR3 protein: CASSFALGTRGYTF. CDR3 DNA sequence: TGTGCCAGCAGCTTTGCACTGGGTACTAGAGGCTACACCTTC.

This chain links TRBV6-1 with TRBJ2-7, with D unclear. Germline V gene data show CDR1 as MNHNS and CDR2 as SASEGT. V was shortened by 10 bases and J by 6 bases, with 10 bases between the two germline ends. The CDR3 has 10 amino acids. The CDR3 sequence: CATLSSEQYF. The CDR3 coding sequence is TGTGCCACCCTAAGCTCCGAGCAGTACTTC.

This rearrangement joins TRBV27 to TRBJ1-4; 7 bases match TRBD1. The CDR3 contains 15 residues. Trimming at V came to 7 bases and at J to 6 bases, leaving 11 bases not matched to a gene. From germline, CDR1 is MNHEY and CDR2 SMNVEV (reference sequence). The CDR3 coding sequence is TGTGCCAGCAAGGTCCCAGGGGGTTTACATGAAAAACTGTTTTTT. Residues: CASKVPGGLHEKLFF.

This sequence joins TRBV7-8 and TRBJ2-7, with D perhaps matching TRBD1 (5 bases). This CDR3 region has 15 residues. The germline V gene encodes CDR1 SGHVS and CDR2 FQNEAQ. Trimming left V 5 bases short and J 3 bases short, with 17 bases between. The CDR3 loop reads CASSQVGALVYEQYF. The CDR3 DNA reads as TGTGCCAGCAGCCAGGTAGGGGCCCTTGTCTACGAGCAGTACTTC.

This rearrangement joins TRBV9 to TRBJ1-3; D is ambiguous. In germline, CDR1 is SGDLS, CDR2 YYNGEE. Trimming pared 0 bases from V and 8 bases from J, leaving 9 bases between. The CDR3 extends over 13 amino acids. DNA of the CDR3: TGTGCCAGCAGCGTAGGGCGAGGAGACACCATATATTTT. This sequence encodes CASSVGRGDTIYF.

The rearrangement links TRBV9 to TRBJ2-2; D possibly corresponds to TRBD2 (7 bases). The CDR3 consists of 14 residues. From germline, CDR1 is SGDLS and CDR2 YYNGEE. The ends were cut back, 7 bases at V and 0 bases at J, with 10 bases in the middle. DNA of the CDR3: TGTGCCAGCCGGGGGGCCCCGAACACCGGGGAGCTGTTTTTT. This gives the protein CASRGAPNTGELFF.

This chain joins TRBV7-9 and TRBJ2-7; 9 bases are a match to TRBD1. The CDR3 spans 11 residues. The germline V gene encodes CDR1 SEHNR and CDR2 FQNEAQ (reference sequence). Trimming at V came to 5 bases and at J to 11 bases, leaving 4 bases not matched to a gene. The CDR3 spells CASSLQGAKYF. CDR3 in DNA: TGTGCCAGCAGCCTACAGGGGGCTAAGTACTTC.

The CDR3 sequence is CASRHDEQYQETQYF. Written as DNA, the CDR3 is TGTGCCAGCAGACACGATGAACAGTACCAAGAGACCCAGTACTTC. The chain has TRBV27 and TRBJ2-5, with D unresolved. Trimming removed 6 bases at V and 0 bases at J, with 14 bases between. The germline V gene encodes CDR1 MNHEY and CDR2 SMNVEV (reference sequence). CDR3 length: 15 amino acids.

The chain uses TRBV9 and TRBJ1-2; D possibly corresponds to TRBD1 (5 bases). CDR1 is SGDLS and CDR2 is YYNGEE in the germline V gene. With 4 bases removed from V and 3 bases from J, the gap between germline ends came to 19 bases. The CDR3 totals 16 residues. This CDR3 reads CASSHWKGSAHYGYTF. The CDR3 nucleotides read TGTGCCAGCAGCCACTGGAAGGGGTCAGCGCACTATGGCTACACCTTC.

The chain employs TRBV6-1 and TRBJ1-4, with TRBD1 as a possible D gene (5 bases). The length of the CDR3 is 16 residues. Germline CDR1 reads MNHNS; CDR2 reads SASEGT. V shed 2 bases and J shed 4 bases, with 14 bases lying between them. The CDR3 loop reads CASSEPLTGINEKLFF. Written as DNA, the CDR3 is TGTGCCAGCAGTGAACCGCTAACAGGAATTAATGAAAAACTGTTTTTT.

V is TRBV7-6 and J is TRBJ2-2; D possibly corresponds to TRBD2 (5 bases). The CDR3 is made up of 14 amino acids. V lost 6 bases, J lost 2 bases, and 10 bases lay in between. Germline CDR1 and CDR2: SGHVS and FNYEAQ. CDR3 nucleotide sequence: TGTGCCAGCAGGCGAGGGCCAAACACCGGGGAGCTGTTTTTT. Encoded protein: CASRRGPNTGELFF. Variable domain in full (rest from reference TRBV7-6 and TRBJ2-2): GAGVSQSPRYKVTKRGQDVALRCDPISGHVSLYWYRQALGQGPEFLTYFNYEAQQDKSGLPNDRFSAERPEGSISTLTIQRTEQRDSAMYRCASRRGPNTGELFFGEGSRLTVL.

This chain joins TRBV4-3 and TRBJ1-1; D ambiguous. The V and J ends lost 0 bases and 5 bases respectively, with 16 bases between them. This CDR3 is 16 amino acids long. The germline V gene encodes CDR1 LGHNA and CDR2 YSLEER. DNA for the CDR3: TGCGCCAGCAGCCAAGATGAGGGAGCCCCGGGGACTGAAGCTTTCTTT. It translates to CASSQDEGAPGTEAFF.

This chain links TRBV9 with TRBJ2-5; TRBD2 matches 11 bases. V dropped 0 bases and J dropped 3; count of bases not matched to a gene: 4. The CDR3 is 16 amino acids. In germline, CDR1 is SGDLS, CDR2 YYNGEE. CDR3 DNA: TGTGCCAGCAGCGTAGGGGTAGCGGGAGGGGAAGAGACCCAGTACTTC. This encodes CASSVGVAGGEETQYF.

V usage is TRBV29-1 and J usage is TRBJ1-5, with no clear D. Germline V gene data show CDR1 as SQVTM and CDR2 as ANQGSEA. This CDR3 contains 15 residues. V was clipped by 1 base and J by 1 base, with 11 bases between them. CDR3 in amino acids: CSVEGSGISNQPQHF. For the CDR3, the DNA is TGCAGCGTTGAAGGATCCGGGATCAGCAATCAGCCCCAGCATTTT.

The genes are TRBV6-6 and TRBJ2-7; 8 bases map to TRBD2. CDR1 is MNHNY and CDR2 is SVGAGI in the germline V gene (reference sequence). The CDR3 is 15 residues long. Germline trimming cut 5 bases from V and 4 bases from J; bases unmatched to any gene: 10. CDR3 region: CASSRAGDPVYEQYF. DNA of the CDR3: TGTGCCAGCAGTCGAGCGGGAGACCCCGTATACGAGCAGTACTTC.

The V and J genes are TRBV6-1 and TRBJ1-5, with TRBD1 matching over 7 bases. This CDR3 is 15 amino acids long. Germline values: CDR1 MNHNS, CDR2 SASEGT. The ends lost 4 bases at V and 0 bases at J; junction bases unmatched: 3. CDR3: CASSGGTDSNQPQHF. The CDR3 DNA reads TGTGCCAGCAGTGGCGGGACAGATAGCAATCAGCCCCAGCATTTT.

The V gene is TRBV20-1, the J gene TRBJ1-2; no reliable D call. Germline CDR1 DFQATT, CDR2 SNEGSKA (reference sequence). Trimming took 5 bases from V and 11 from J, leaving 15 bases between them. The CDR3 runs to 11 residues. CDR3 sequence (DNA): TGCAGTGCTCCCGGGATCGGTCCTTACACCTTC. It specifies CSAPGIGPYTF.

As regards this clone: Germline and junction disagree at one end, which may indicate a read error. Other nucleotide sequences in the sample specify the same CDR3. The CDR3, as DNA: TGCGCCAGTAGTATAGTGGACAGGGACACCGGGGAGCTGTTTTTT. Amino acid sequence: CASSIVDRDTGELFF. V gene TRBV19 combines with J gene TRBJ2-2; 8 nucleotides agree with TRBD1. Germline-derived CDR1 and CDR2 are LNHDA and SQIVND (reference sequence). This CDR3 region has 15 residues.